This T cell receptor beta chain was recovered during a study of cytomegalovirus exposure and HLA in healthy donors. From germline, CDR1 is MNHEY and CDR2 SMNVEV (reference sequence). The V and J ends lost 2 bases and 4 bases respectively, with 24 bases between them. The CDR3 runs to 19 residues. Both 60 Vbeta primers and 13 Jbeta primers went into the PCR. Generated by immunoSEQ multiplex PCR, the TCRdb table keeps only in-frame clones and is missing some. This listing includes around 120,000 clones. Sequencing was carried out using PBMCs. The rearrangement joins TRBV27 to TRBJ1-3, with D perhaps TRBD1 (5 bases). The sequence was collected from a man between 18 and 29 years old in good health and CMV-seronegative. DNA of the CDR3: TGTGCCAGCAGTTTAGTGGGACTGGGCAGAATTGATTCCGGAAACACCATATATTTT. Residues: CASSLVGLGRIDSGNTIYF.